One T cell receptor beta chain is described in this entry. As yet, its antigen is unknown. Germline CDR1 and CDR2: WSHSY and SAAADI. The CDR3 has 15 residues. V lost 6 bases and J 8 bases, leaving 19 bases between the germline ends. This entry comes from a study of T cell responses to AZD1222 COVID-19 vaccine. Study-wide findings and caveats: Baseline seropositivity characterized only six AZD1222 recipients. At 160-218 and 743-854, vaccine-associated CD4 TCRs were dominant, and they spanned spike. Spike-specific TCR breadth and depth were elevated following two AZD1222 doses. Repertoire collection took place solely once the T cell response had peaked.

The method was immunoSEQ multiplex PCR; TCRdb's version includes in-frame clones alone and lacks a portion of them. The sample shows 100,000 to 150,000 clones, around 94% of them seen only once. This sample comprised peripheral blood, obtained on day 0 of AZD1222 vaccination. The TCR sequence derives from an adult in good health. The J gene is TRBJ1-4, the V gene TRBV10-2, with TRBD1 as a possible D gene (6 bases). CDR3 region: CASSLGQLGLEKLFF. In DNA, the CDR3 is TGCGCCAGCAGCCTCGGACAGTTAGGGTTGGAAAAACTGTTTTTT.